This TCR beta chain was obtained from a study of control samples from healthy donors and cancer patients. Germline V gene lookup returns CDR1 GTSNPN and CDR2 SVGIG (reference sequence). V shed 1 base and J 3 bases; nucleotides not matched to a gene: 4. This CDR3 contains 14 residues. The protocol was immunoSEQ multiplex PCR, while the TCRdb copy is restricted to in-frame clones and leaves out a portion. The top ten clones hold 13% of a sample with about 230,000 clones, 82% of them seen once. Material: PBMCs. This receptor was taken from a woman in her sixties or seventies with lung cancer. The rearrangement joins TRBV30 to TRBJ1-1; 8 bases fit TRBD1. The CDR3 loop is CAWSGTGGDTEAFF. In DNA, the CDR3 is TGTGCCTGGAGTGGAACAGGGGGGGACACTGAAGCTTTCTTT. Based on the CDR3 plus reference TRBV30 and TRBJ1-1, the full variable domain is SQTIHQWPATLVQPVGSPLSLECTVEGTSNPNLYWYRQAAGRGLQLLFYSVGIGQISSEVPQNLSASRPQDRQFILSSKKLLLSDSGFYLCAWSGTGGDTEAFFGQGTRLTVV.